This T cell receptor beta chain was identified during a study of OX40 agonist ivuxolimab in advanced cancers. Only in-frame clones appear in the TCRdb table, and some are missing; sequencing was by immunoSEQ multiplex PCR. The sample records some 96,000 clones, about 80% being singletons. The study, taken as a whole, reports: The antigens recognized by the expanded peripheral T cells, that is their antigen specificity, were not determined. Low levels of normalized T-cell clonal expansion also appeared in some nonresponders.

On this clone: Its target is unknown.

Trimming removed 2 bases at V and 5 bases at J, with 14 bases between. CDR1 is MNHNY, CDR2 SVGAGI, per germline (reference sequence). CDR3 length: 15 residues. The source of this sequence is an adult with an advanced solid tumor such as melanoma, head and neck, liver or kidney cancer. Sequences were derived from CD4+ or CD8+ T cells sorted from blood, sampled in a trial of the OX40 agonist ivuxolimab. The chain employs TRBV6-6 and TRBJ2-3; D is unresolved. CDR3 nucleotide sequence: TGTGCCAGCAGTTACAGACCCCCTCCGGGAGATACGCAGTATTTT. Translating it yields CASSYRPPPGDTQYF.